The 17 T cell receptor beta chains reported below all come from one sample, sequenced in a study of molecular identifiers for immune sequencing clone quantification listed by TCRdb under 2018. Library prep was done by PCR. The sequencer listed for this sample is Illumina HiSeq 4000. TCRdb handled the public reads itself, with Q25 trimming in fastp and clone calling in MiXCR, and kept productive beta chains. Each CDR3 protein gets just one entry, which takes the most common genes and DNA from the rows behind it. In this sample the table shows about 510,000 distinct CDR3 sequences, about 22% of which occur a single time. The ten most abundant clones make up under 0.85% of the sample. Sequencing input: naive CD8+ T cells from blood, with Jurkat cell RNA spiked in. The sample's cell subset or site label is to be understood as: FACS-sorted CD8+CD4-CCR7+CD45RA+ naive T cells. Source of these receptors: a human donor in good health. Some libraries in this study had Jurkat cell RNA spiked in.

The chain recombines TRBV12-3 or TRBV12-4 with TRBJ2-3; D is perhaps TRBD2 (5 bases). This CDR3 is 16 amino acids long. Between the trimmed V and J ends, which lost 4 bases and 0 bases, there was a span of 14 bases. CDR3: CASSSPRGSSTDTQYF. The CDR3 coding sequence is TGTGCCAGCAGTTCGCCCCGAGGGTCTAGCACAGATACGCAGTATTTT.

Regarding this clonotype: A read error may explain this, as a much larger clone is one base away. As DNA, the CDR3 is TGCAGCGTTGATAGGCAGGGAGTCCCATCGGACGAGCAGTACTTC. Translated, it gives CSVDRQGVPSDEQYF. The chain couples TRBV29-1 to TRBJ2-7, with D possibly called TRBD1 or TRBD2 (5 bases each). V lost 3 bases, J lost 5 bases, and 20 bases lay in between. This CDR3 spans 15 amino acids. Germline lookup yields CDR1 SQVTM and CDR2 ANQGSEA.

Concerning this clonotype itself: A much bigger clone sits one base away, suggesting this may be a read error. CDR3 loop: CASSLVNRGHKQYF. The CDR3 DNA reads TGTGCCAGCAGCTTGGTTAACAGGGGCCACAAGCAGTACTTC. J is TRBJ2-7 and V is TRBV5-6, with TRBD1 matching over 7 bases. The V and J ends lost 0 bases and 8 bases, in that order; junction bases with no gene match: 8. Per the germline V gene, CDR1 is SGHDT and CDR2 is YYEEEE. The CDR3 has 14 residues.

CDR3 in DNA: TGTGCCAGTAGCCGGACAGGGAACAATGAGCAGTTCTTC. Translated, it gives CASSRTGNNEQFF. This chain links TRBV19 with TRBJ2-1; 8 positions agree with TRBD1. J gave up 5 bases and V 6 bases, and 3 bases lay outside the gene matches. This CDR3 comprises 13 residues. Germline V gives CDR1 LNHDA, CDR2 SQIVND (reference sequence). The full variable domain, in which reference TRBV19 and TRBJ2-1 provide the parts outside the CDR3, is DGGITQSPKYLFRKEGQNVTLSCEQNLNHDAMYWYRQDPGQGLRLIYYSQIVNDFQKGDIAEGYSVSREKKESFPLTVTSAQKNPTAFYLCASSRTGNNEQFFGPGTRLTVL.

Ten or more counts support this clonotype. The rearrangement uses TRBV6-5 and TRBJ2-3, with 8 bases lining up with TRBD2. The CDR3 is 14 residues long. The V gene's germline CDR1 is MNHEY and CDR2 SVGAGI. Unmatched junction bases numbered 4, after V lost 4 bases and J lost 4 bases. The CDR3 DNA sequence: TGTGCCAGCAGTTTGGGGACTAGTTCAGATACGCAGTATTTT. Its translation is CASSLGTSSDTQYF.

The table lists this clonotype with a few counts. This sequence joins TRBV6-1 and TRBJ2-3, with 7 bases matching TRBD2. This CDR3 is 15 amino acids long. Germline V gene lookup returns CDR1 MNHNS and CDR2 SASEGT. V shed 4 bases, J shed 4 bases, and the junction held 8 bases outside the gene matches. The CDR3 loop reads CASSVREGNPDTQYF. As DNA, the CDR3 is TGTGCCAGCAGTGTCAGGGAGGGTAACCCAGATACGCAGTATTTT.

This clonotype was detected a few times. The J gene is TRBJ2-3, the V gene TRBV7-9, with D possibly being TRBD1 or TRBD2 (6 bases each). Germline loops: CDR1 SEHNR, CDR2 FQNEAQ (reference sequence). V was pared by 5 bases and J by 6 bases, with 18 bases between. This CDR3 has 15 residues. The CDR3 nucleotides are TGTGCCAGCAGCCCGCCGGGGGCGCGTCTCGATACGCAGTATTTT. Amino acids: CASSPPGARLDTQYF.

A remark on this clonotype: Relative to the germline gene, one junction end is altered; a read error may explain this. This rearrangement joins TRBV5-3 to TRBJ2-5; D call uncertain. TRBV5-3 has ORF status, its function being uncertain. The CDR3 contains 14 residues. In DNA form, the CDR3 reads TGTGCCAGCAGCTTTGGTGCACCCGCGGAGACCCGGTACTTC. Translated, it gives CASSFGAPAETRYF.

This clonotype occurred many times. This chain links TRBV6-2 or TRBV6-3 with TRBJ1-3, with D unclear. This CDR3 has 14 residues. V lost 0 bases and J lost 3, with 6 bases in between. Germline assignment: CDR1 MNHEY and CDR2 SVGEGT. The CDR3 protein is CASSYSAYGNTIYF. CDR3 in DNA: TGTGCCAGCAGTTACTCTGCGTATGGAAACACCATATATTTT.

Worth noting for this clonotype: A clone one base away is much larger, so this may be a read error. V usage is TRBV29-1 and J usage is TRBJ2-7, with 11 bases fitting TRBD2. The CDR3 is made up of 14 amino acids. Germline V gene sequence: CDR1 SQVTM, CDR2 ANQGSEA. Here the CDR3 DNA reads TGCGGCGTTGTGAGACTAGCGGGACAGTACGAGCAGTACTTC. This sequence encodes CGVVRLAGQYEQYF.

This clonotype was counted at least ten times. The chain links TRBV27 to TRBJ1-5, with D unclear. V lost 1 base to trimming and J lost 2 bases, with 9 bases between them. The CDR3 has 15 residues. The germline V gene encodes CDR1 MNHEY and CDR2 SMNVEV (reference sequence). CDR3 coding DNA: TGTGCCAGCAGTTTATTAGGCGTGGGCAATCAGCCCCAGCATTTT. Amino acids: CASSLLGVGNQPQHF.

This clonotype appeared many times. The chain carries TRBV5-1 and TRBJ2-3; no firm D call. Looked up from germline, CDR1 is SGHRS and CDR2 is YFSETQ. The CDR3 length is 17 residues. V was cut by 5 bases and J by 2 bases, with 21 bases left in between. As DNA, the CDR3 is TGCGCCAGCAGTTTCGTTGCCGCATACTCCGCCACAGATACGCAGTATTTT. It translates to CASSFVAAYSATDTQYF.

This clonotype was observed a few times. The chain employs TRBV7-9 and TRBJ2-1; D gene uncertain. The length of the CDR3 is 16 residues. CDR1 and CDR2 (germline): SEHNR, FQNEAQ (reference sequence). Trimming shortened V by 5 bases and J by 2 bases, and 16 bases separated the two germline ends. CDR3 region: CASSDHYSDPYNEQFF. The CDR3, as DNA: TGTGCCAGCAGCGACCACTACAGCGATCCCTACAATGAGCAGTTCTTC.

The J gene is TRBJ1-1, the V gene TRBV20-1; TRBD1 aligns across 8 bases. Germline trimming cut 1 base from V and 1 base from J; bases unmatched to any gene: 2. There are 14 residues in the CDR3. From germline, CDR1 is DFQATT and CDR2 SNEGSKA (reference sequence). The CDR3 nucleotides read TGCAGTGCTAGAGCGGACAGGGCGAACACTGAAGCTTTCTTT. Its protein product is CSARADRANTEAFF.

This clonotype was observed a handful of times. The rearrangement links TRBV12-5 to TRBJ1-5, with TRBD1 matching 7 bases. The CDR3 totals 16 residues. V dropped 0 bases and J dropped 5; count of bases not matched to a gene: 7. Looked up from germline, CDR1 is LGHNT and CDR2 is FRNRAP. CDR3 sequence: CASGLVEGQPYQPQHF. CDR3 nucleotide sequence: TGTGCTAGTGGTTTGGTAGAGGGACAGCCCTATCAGCCCCAGCATTTT.

This clonotype was found a few times. This chain uses TRBV4-3 with TRBJ2-2; 8 nucleotides line up with TRBD2. Germline V gene sequence: CDR1 LGHNA, CDR2 YSLEER. The CDR3 loop spans 16 amino acids. Unmatched junction bases numbered 4, after V lost 1 base and J lost 3 bases. The CDR3 here is CASSQGRGGHTGELFF. Here the CDR3 DNA reads TGCGCCAGCAGCCAAGGTCGGGGGGGGCACACCGGGGAGCTGTTTTTT.

This clonotype was detected a few times. CDR3 in amino acids: CASSEALPAGWNTGELFF. CDR3 DNA: TGTGCCAGCAGTGAAGCGCTTCCGGCAGGGTGGAACACCGGGGAGCTGTTTTTT. The chain carries TRBV2 and TRBJ2-2, with D possibly TRBD1 on 5 matching bases. The CDR3 has 18 residues. The germline V gene encodes CDR1 SNHLY and CDR2 FYNNEI. V was trimmed by 0 bases and J by 1 base, leaving 15 bases between them.